This T cell receptor beta chain was sequenced for a study of regulatory T cells in long-lasting Graves disease. As to time point: persistent/refractory GD, antithyroid drugs over 5 years with positive TRAb. Extracted PBMC RNA gave rise to the TCR library. Study-wide findings and caveats: The number of shared public clonotypes was higher in persistent patients (around 2,700) than new patients (just over 950).

This clonotype was recorded a few times. Its antigen is not identified. The authors built TCR beta libraries using iRepertoire HTBI primers and Arm-PCR of CDR3 regions. Original handling: Looking across samples, the authors found some 67 TRBV and some 15 TRBJ segments. MiXCR was run by TCRdb on the multiplex PCR reads, yielding one entry per CDR3 protein. TCRdb, rather than the study authors, made the V and J calls. This table holds 400,000 to 500,000 distinct CDR3 sequences, less than 25% found once. CDR3 length: 11 amino acids. Germline CDR1 and CDR2: GTSNPN and SVGIG (reference sequence). V lost 4 bases and J lost 5, with 9 bases in between.

Material: peripheral blood mononuclear cells (PBMCs), obtained when the disease was refractory, from a patient treated with antithyroid drugs. The origin of this receptor is a female donor with Graves disease. The rearrangement uses TRBV30 and TRBJ2-7, with D unresolved. CDR3 nucleotides: TGTGCCTGGACTCCCGCGCACGAGCAGTACTTC. Amino acid sequence: CAWTPAHEQYF.